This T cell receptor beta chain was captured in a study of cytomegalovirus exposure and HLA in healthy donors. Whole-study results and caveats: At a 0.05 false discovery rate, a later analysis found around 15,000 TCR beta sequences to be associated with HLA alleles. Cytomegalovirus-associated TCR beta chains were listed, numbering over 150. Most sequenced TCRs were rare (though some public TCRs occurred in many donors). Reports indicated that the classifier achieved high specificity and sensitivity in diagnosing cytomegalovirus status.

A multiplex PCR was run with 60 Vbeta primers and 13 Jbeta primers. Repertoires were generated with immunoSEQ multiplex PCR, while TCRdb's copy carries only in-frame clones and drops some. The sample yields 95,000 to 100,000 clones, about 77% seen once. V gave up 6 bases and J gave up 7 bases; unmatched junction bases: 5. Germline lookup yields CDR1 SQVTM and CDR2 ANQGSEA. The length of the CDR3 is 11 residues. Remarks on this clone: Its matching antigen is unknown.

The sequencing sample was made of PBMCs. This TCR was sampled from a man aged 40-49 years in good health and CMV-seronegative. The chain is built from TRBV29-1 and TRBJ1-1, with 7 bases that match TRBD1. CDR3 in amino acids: CSVGQKGEAFF. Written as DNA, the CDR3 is TGCAGCGTGGGACAGAAGGGTGAAGCTTTCTTT. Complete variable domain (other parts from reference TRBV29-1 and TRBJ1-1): SAVISQKPSRDICQRGTSLTIQCQVDSQVTMMFWYRQQPGQSLTLIATANQGSEATYESGFVIDKFPISRPNLTFSTLTVSNMSPEDSSIYLCSVGQKGEAFFGQGTRLTVV.